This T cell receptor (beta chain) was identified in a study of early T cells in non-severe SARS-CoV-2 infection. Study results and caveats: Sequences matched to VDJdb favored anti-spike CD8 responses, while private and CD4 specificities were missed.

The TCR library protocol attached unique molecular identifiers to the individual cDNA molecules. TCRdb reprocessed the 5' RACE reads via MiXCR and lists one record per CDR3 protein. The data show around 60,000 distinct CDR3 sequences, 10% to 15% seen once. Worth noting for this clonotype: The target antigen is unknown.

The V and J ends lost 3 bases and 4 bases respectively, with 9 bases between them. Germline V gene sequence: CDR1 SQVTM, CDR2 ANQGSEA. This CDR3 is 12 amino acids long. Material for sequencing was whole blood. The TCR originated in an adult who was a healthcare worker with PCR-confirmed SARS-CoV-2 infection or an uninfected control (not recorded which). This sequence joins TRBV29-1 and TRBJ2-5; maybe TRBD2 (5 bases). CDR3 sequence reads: CSVEKGAETQYF. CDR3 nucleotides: TGCAGCGTTGAGAAGGGAGCAGAGACCCAGTACTTC. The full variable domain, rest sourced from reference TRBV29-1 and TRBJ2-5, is SAVISQKPSRDICQRGTSLTIQCQVDSQVTMMFWYRQQPGQSLTLIATANQGSEATYESGFVIDKFPISRPNLTFSTLTVSNMSPEDSSIYLCSVEKGAETQYFGPGTRLLVL.